This T cell receptor beta chain was observed in a study of T cell repertoires in cytomegalovirus infection. The CDR3 is 15 residues long. The trim removed 3 bases at V and 7 bases at J, leaving 8 bases unmatched. Study-wide results and caveats: It was HLA-C-restricted CMV-specific TCR beta clonotypes that dominated the response ex vivo.

The sample holds a few counts of this clonotype. The antigen is undetermined. MiXCR was run by TCRdb on the reads, yielding one entry per CDR3 protein. The data contain around 800,000 distinct CDR3 sequences, 30% to 35% of them singletons. The source is a human donor in good health (CMV status not recorded). Some clones in this sample may be carry-over from other donors' samples. This chain connects TRBV12-3 or TRBV12-4 to TRBJ2-7; 11 nucleotides agree with TRBD2. Sequenced material: cultured CD8+ T cells from PBMCs, taken from culture after CMV antigen stimulation. The CDR3 DNA sequence: TGTGCCAGCAGTTTGGTGACTAGCGGGGCCTGGGAGCAGTACTTC. The encoded protein is CASSLVTSGAWEQYF.